Shown below are 2 T cell receptor beta chains from a single sample sequenced in a study of cytomegalovirus exposure and HLA in healthy donors. The study ran its PCR with 60 Vbeta and 13 Jbeta primers. Clones were read by immunoSEQ multiplex PCR, and TCRdb kept only the in-frame ones, dropping some. This sample has 150,000 or so clones; almost 80% occur once, and the top ten carry roughly 0.69%. Sequenced: PBMCs. Receptors were obtained from a male donor in good health and CMV-seronegative.

The chain employs TRBV13 and TRBJ1-6; maybe TRBD1 (6 bases). The germline V and J ends were trimmed by 5 bases and 7 bases, with 12 bases remaining between them. In germline, CDR1 is PRHDT, CDR2 FYEKMQ (reference sequence). The CDR3 is made up of 14 amino acids. The CDR3 DNA reads TGTGCCAGCAGCGGACCGGACAGCAATTCACCCCTCCACTTT. Translation: CASSGPDSNSPLHF.

The rearrangement joins TRBV29-1 to TRBJ1-1; D gene uncertain. Germline V gene data show CDR1 as SQVTM and CDR2 as ANQGSEA. The CDR3 totals 11 residues. V was clipped by 4 bases and J by 10 bases, with 13 bases between them. The CDR3 loop reads CSVGGPEGAFF. The DNA for the CDR3 is TGCAGCGTTGGAGGGCCGGAGGGAGCTTTCTTT.